This entry is about one TCR beta chain. Antigen: not known. The sample is drawn from a study of monozygotic twins with inflammatory bowel disease. Making cDNA involved eight separate reactions per sample. TCRdb processed the 5' RACE reads again and assigns one entry to each CDR3 protein, with no DNA. This table holds roughly 140,000 distinct CDR3 sequences. Study-level findings and limits: A single strong IBD-associated signal or clonotype was not supported by the findings.

T cells were not sorted, and total RNA was isolated straight from whole blood. Germline V gene lookup returns CDR1 DFQATT and CDR2 SNEGSKA (reference sequence). The CDR3 has 15 residues. The V call is TRBV20-1, the J call TRBJ2-5; TCRdb's assignment of TRBD1 cannot be checked, as there is no DNA. Sequenced material: blood. The sequence was collected from a human donor with ulcerative colitis or Crohn's disease, or a healthy co-twin of an affected twin (not recorded which). CDR3 residues: CSAPGTGWYQETQYF.